The 25 T cell receptor beta chains given below trace back to one sample, sequenced in a study of PD-1 blockade in classical Hodgkin lymphoma. Produced via immunoSEQ multiplex PCR; TCRdb's table is partial and in-frame only. This repertoire shows some 7,100 clones, roughly three quarters found once; its top ten account for 7.2%. All the patients suffered relapse after autologous stem cell transplantation, and brentuximab vedotin exposure differed. The authors purified CD4+ T cells from thawed PBMCs by magnetic negative selection. The sequencing used CD4+ T cells from blood, collected at baseline. The source is a human donor with classical Hodgkin lymphoma.

The chain is built from TRBV7-2 and TRBJ1-5; no firm D call. Germline CDR1 and CDR2: SGHTA and FQGNSA. V was pared by 1 base and J by 3 bases, with 13 bases between. CDR3 length: 16 residues. CDR3 residues: CASSLVGTSYNQPQHF. The CDR3 DNA follows: TGTGCCAGCAGCTTAGTGGGCACCTCATACAATCAGCCCCAGCATTTT.

The chain has TRBV5-1 and TRBJ2-3; perhaps TRBD1 as D (6 bases). CDR3 length: 15 residues. CDR1 and CDR2 from the germline V gene are SGHRS and YFSETQ. With 3 bases removed from V and 0 bases from J, the gap between germline ends came to 11 bases. The DNA of the CDR3 is TGCGCCAGCAGCTCGAGGACAGATAGCACAGATACGCAGTATTTT. It translates to CASSSRTDSTDTQYF. The entire variable domain, with the rest obtained from reference TRBV5-1 and TRBJ2-3, is as follows: KAGVTQTPRYLIKTRGQQVTLSCSPISGHRSVSWYQQTPGQGLQFLFEYFSETQRNKGNFPGRFSGRQFSNSRSEMNVSTLELGDSALYLCASSSRTDSTDTQYFGPGTRLTVL.

The chain uses TRBV27 and TRBJ2-7; 7 bases align to TRBD2. Per the germline V gene, CDR1 is MNHEY and CDR2 is SMNVEV (reference sequence). The CDR3 spans 16 residues. V dropped 1 base and J dropped 2; count of bases not matched to a gene: 8. Here the CDR3 DNA reads TGTGCCAGCAGTTTATTGGCCGGGACTACCCCCTACGAGCAGTACTTC. Encoded protein: CASSLLAGTTPYEQYF.

This clone has more than one count but fewer than ten. The CDR3 reads CASSMSGTLNEKLFF. Here the CDR3 DNA reads TGTGCCAGTAGTATGTCGGGGACCCTCAATGAAAAACTGTTTTTT. This chain connects TRBV19 to TRBJ1-4, with D possibly being TRBD1 (5 bases). Trimming removed 3 bases at V and 5 bases at J, with 13 bases between. CDR3 length equals 15 residues. Germline-derived CDR1 and CDR2 are LNHDA and SQIVND (reference sequence).

This chain links TRBV7-8 with TRBJ2-7; either TRBD1 or TRBD2 may fit D (5 bases each). Trimming removed 3 bases at V and 3 bases at J, with 12 bases between. CDR3 length: 14 amino acids. Germline CDR1 reads SGHVS; CDR2 reads FQNEAQ. CDR3 in amino acids: CASSFSGLNYEQYF. CDR3 DNA sequence: TGTGCCAGCAGCTTTTCGGGGCTTAACTACGAGCAGTACTTC.

The V and J genes are TRBV11-3 and TRBJ2-5, with unresolved D. V lost 0 bases, J lost 4 bases, and 0 bases lay in between. There are 11 residues in the CDR3. Germline loops: CDR1 SGHNT, CDR2 YENEEA. This CDR3 reads CASSLEETQYF. The CDR3, as DNA: TGTGCCAGCAGCTTAGAAGAGACCCAGTACTTC.

The chain links TRBV7-3 to TRBJ2-2; D gene unclear. CDR3 length: 18 residues. V was pared by 1 base and J by 1 base, with 16 bases between. Germline lookup yields CDR1 SGHTA and CDR2 FQGTGA. CDR3 amino acids: CASSLMGGRHLNTGELFF. The DNA of the CDR3 is TGTGCCAGCAGCTTAATGGGTGGAAGACACCTGAACACCGGGGAGCTGTTTTTT.

The chain links TRBV19 to TRBJ2-2; possibly TRBD2 for D (7 bases). The CDR3 runs 15 residues. Trimming cost V 7 bases and J 7 bases, with 19 bases left between them. CDR1 is LNHDA and CDR2 is SQIVND in the germline V gene (reference sequence). CDR3 bases: TGTGCCAGTACCTCCGAGGGGGGGGCTGGCGGGGAGCTGTTTTTT. Its translation: CASTSEGGAGGELFF. The whole variable domain, filled in from reference TRBV19 and TRBJ2-2, reads DGGITQSPKYLFRKEGQNVTLSCEQNLNHDAMYWYRQDPGQGLRLIYYSQIVNDFQKGDIAEGYSVSREKKESFPLTVTSAQKNPTAFYLCASTSEGGAGGELFFGEGSRLTVL.

The chain is built from TRBV4-2 and TRBJ1-2, with D hard to call. The V end was cut by 1 base, the J end by 6 bases, with 12 bases between. Germline values: CDR1 LGHNA, CDR2 YNFKEQ. The CDR3 covers 14 residues. CDR3 amino acids: CASSQVSVVDGYTF. DNA of the CDR3: TGTGCCAGCAGCCAAGTTTCCGTCGTAGATGGCTACACCTTC.

The CDR3, as DNA: TGTGCCAGCAGCTTGAAGCTTTACAATGAGCAGTTCTTC. This codes for CASSLKLYNEQFF. The V call is TRBV5-8, the J call TRBJ2-1; no firm D call. The CDR3 runs 13 residues. The germline CDR1 and CDR2 sequences are SGHTS and YDEGEE. With 1 base removed from V and 4 bases from J, the gap between germline ends came to 6 bases. The full variable domain, with the rest looked up from reference TRBV5-8 and TRBJ2-1, is EAGVTQSPTHLIKTRGQQATLRCSPISGHTSVYWYQQALGLGLQFLLWYDEGEERNRGNFPPRFSGRQFPNYSSELNVNALELEDSALYLCASSLKLYNEQFFGPGTRLTVL.

This chain connects TRBV11-2 to TRBJ2-7, with 7 bases matching TRBD1. J lost 4 bases, V lost 2 bases, and 5 bases had no gene match. Germline CDR1 reads SGHAT; CDR2 reads FQNNGV. The CDR3 runs 14 residues. In DNA, the CDR3 is TGTGCCAGCAGCTTAAGCCGGGGACAGTACGAGCAGTACTTC. Its protein is CASSLSRGQYEQYF. Looking up the rest from reference TRBV11-2 and TRBJ2-7 gives the full variable domain: EAGVAQSPRYKIIEKRQSVAFWCNPISGHATLYWYQQILGQGPKLLIQFQNNGVVDDSQLPKDRFSAERLKGVDSTLKIQPAKLEDSAVYLCASSLSRGQYEQYFGPGTRLTVT.

This rearrangement joins TRBV19 to TRBJ2-1, with TRBD1 matching 9 bases. The J segment lost 3 bases and the V segment lost 7 bases, leaving 7 bases of the junction unmatched. The CDR3 is 15 amino acids. Germline V gene data show CDR1 as LNHDA and CDR2 as SQIVND (reference sequence). CDR3 in DNA: TGTGCCAGTAAGCCGTACAGGGGGCTCTACAATGAGCAGTTCTTC. This gives the protein CASKPYRGLYNEQFF.

This clone was counted only a few times. V is TRBV7-9 and J is TRBJ1-6, with TRBD1 matching 8 bases. The germline gives CDR1 SEHNR, CDR2 FQNEAQ (reference sequence). Germline trimming cut 5 bases from V and 4 bases from J; bases unmatched to any gene: 4. The CDR3 sequence is 15 residues long. Here the CDR3 DNA reads TGTGCCAGCAGCCTCGGACAGGGTTATAATTCACCCCTCCACTTT. Residues: CASSLGQGYNSPLHF.

The chain joins TRBV7-3 to TRBJ2-3; D gene unclear. Germline V gives CDR1 SGHTA, CDR2 FQGTGA. Trimming left V 4 bases short and J 6 bases short, with 11 bases between. The CDR3 loop spans 13 amino acids. The CDR3 loop is CASSSYSMDTQYF. In DNA, the CDR3 is TGTGCCAGCAGCTCATACTCGATGGATACGCAGTATTTT.

A few counts support this clone. The chain joins TRBV5-3 to TRBJ1-2; the D gene is possibly TRBD1 (5 bases). TRBV5-3 is annotated as an ORF whose role is uncertain. The CDR3 contains 17 residues. Trimming removed 2 bases from V and 6 bases from J, with 23 bases in between. The CDR3: CARSLIRQFTTADGYTF. DNA for the CDR3: TGTGCCAGAAGCTTAATCCGACAGTTCACGACTGCAGATGGCTACACCTTC.

This clone was observed a handful of times. This sequence joins TRBV5-1 and TRBJ1-2; no reliable D call. This CDR3 comprises 14 residues. V dropped 3 bases and J dropped 6 bases, with 15 bases sitting between them. Germline assignment: CDR1 SGHRS and CDR2 YFSETQ. The CDR3 nucleotides read TGCGCCAGCAGCTCTTCCCGGATGAGGGATGGCTACACCTTC. It is translated as CASSSSRMRDGYTF.

The chain combines TRBV6-4 with TRBJ1-2; 9 nucleotides align to TRBD1. The CDR3 covers 14 residues. V dropped 5 bases and J dropped 7; count of bases not matched to a gene: 8. Germline V gives CDR1 MRHNA, CDR2 SNTAGT. The chain's CDR3 is CASSRGQGGGGYTF. CDR3 sequence (DNA): TGTGCCAGCAGTCGGGGACAGGGTGGAGGTGGCTACACCTTC.

The CDR3 DNA follows: TGTGCCAGCAGCCCACGACAGGGTAGGCTCGACGGCTACACCTTC. Protein: CASSPRQGRLDGYTF. The chain couples TRBV4-2 to TRBJ1-2, with TRBD1 matching 7 bases. The J segment lost 8 bases and the V segment lost 4 bases, leaving 13 bases of the junction unmatched. Germline-derived CDR1 and CDR2 are LGHNA and YNFKEQ. The CDR3 is 15 amino acids.

The chain carries TRBV7-2 and TRBJ2-7; 8 bases are shared with TRBD1. The CDR3 loop spans 14 amino acids. CDR1 is SGHTA and CDR2 is FQGNSA in the germline V gene. The trim removed 5 bases at V and 1 base at J, leaving 4 bases unmatched. The CDR3 DNA reads as TGTGCCAGCAGCACTTGGACAGGGTCCTACGAGCAGTACTTC. As protein: CASSTWTGSYEQYF.

V usage is TRBV7-7 and J usage is TRBJ2-1, with TRBD2 matching over 11 bases. The trim removed 3 bases at V and 4 bases at J, leaving 14 bases unmatched. The CDR3 loop spans 19 amino acids. Germline V gene data show CDR1 as SSHAT and CDR2 as FNYEAQ (reference sequence). The CDR3 loop reads CASSLRGVAGGPFYNEQFF. CDR3 nucleotides: TGTGCCAGCAGCTTGCGGGGCGTAGCGGGAGGGCCCTTTTACAATGAGCAGTTCTTC.

The chain combines TRBV5-1 with TRBJ1-2, with D uncertain. The CDR3 spans 13 residues. CDR1 and CDR2 from the germline V gene are SGHRS and YFSETQ. V gave up 3 bases and J gave up 8 bases, with 14 bases separating them. The CDR3 DNA reads TGCGCCAGCAGCTCAACCGGACGTTGGGGCTACACCTTC. Encoded protein: CASSSTGRWGYTF.

The rearrangement links TRBV7-9 to TRBJ2-7; 7 bases align to TRBD2. This CDR3 has 14 amino acids. The germline CDR1 and CDR2 sequences are SEHNR and FQNEAQ (reference sequence). Trimming took 7 bases from V and 6 from J; bases not matched to a gene: 12. This chain's CDR3 is CASTPDRRESEQYF. The CDR3 DNA sequence: TGTGCCAGCACGCCGGACCGGCGGGAGAGCGAGCAGTACTTC.

V usage is TRBV10-3 and J usage is TRBJ2-7; 7 bases line up with TRBD2. Germline assignment: CDR1 ENHRY and CDR2 SYGVKD. The CDR3 consists of 13 residues. After removal of 4 bases from V and 0 bases from J, the junction contained 0 bases not matched to a gene. Written as DNA, the CDR3 is TGTGCCATCAGTGGGACTAGCTCCTACGAGCAGTACTTC. This encodes CAISGTSSYEQYF.

V gene TRBV7-2 combines with J gene TRBJ2-1; D not certain. This CDR3 spans 11 amino acids. V was trimmed by 2 bases and J by 12 bases, leaving 8 bases between them. Germline loops: CDR1 SGHTA, CDR2 FQGNSA. The CDR3 here is CASSLTGRQFF. As DNA, the CDR3 is TGTGCCAGCAGCTTAACCGGCCGGCAGTTCTTC.

The rearrangement links TRBV7-9 to TRBJ2-5, with 7 bases matching TRBD2. This CDR3 spans 14 amino acids. Germline CDR1 is SEHNR and CDR2 is FQNEAQ (reference sequence). V dropped 0 bases and J dropped 3; count of bases not matched to a gene: 1. DNA of the CDR3: TGTGCCAGCAGCTTAGCGGGGGGGAAAGAGACCCAGTACTTC. Translation gives CASSLAGGKETQYF.